This T cell receptor (beta chain) was sequenced during a study of blood T cell repertoires in COVID-19 (dated by TCRdb to the early 2020s). About the study as a whole: Samples from collaborators originated in the United States, Italy and Spain and spanned both the acute and convalescent phases of COVID-19. The dataset comprised deeply sampled blood TCRbeta repertoires from subjects exposed to, actively infected with, or recovered from COVID-19. Where HLA class I and class II types were available, the types were taken from metadata supplied by the sample provider, not from assay-based typing. Samples were obtained from the ongoing ImmuneRACE study (first 160 participants) and from some 1,300 subjects provided by 6 global collaborators. Sample metadata almost always included a de-identified subject ID, COVID-19 status, age in years and sex. The repertoires were made available in a free public database intended to serve as a resource for research on the immune response to SARS-CoV-2. The prospective study material was composed of cDNA or gDNA derived from T cells, B-cell-depleted T cells, or PBMCs. The full study reports these points: Clinical and demographic metadata were provided uncurated, with the amount varying by source and participant.

TCRbeta CDR3 regions were amplified from genomic DNA by means of the immunoSEQ Assay, a bias-controlled multiplex PCR. Under the source paper's analysis protocol: The number of nucleated cells in each sample was estimated by amplification of reference gene primers within the assay. To quantify the absolute abundance of each unique TCRbeta CDR3 rearrangement, sequence reads were collapsed and filtered. For each sample, productive Simpson clonality was calculated as the square root of Simpson's diversity index over productive rearrangements. TCRdb holds this immuneACCESS table with in-frame rearrangements only. Some clones are missing; in checked studies, unresolved V genes explain under half, and the rest has no known cause. For V, J and clone size, that table is used; D and trimming come from the DNA. The sample profile shows about 140,000 clones; 85% of them were found once. Less than 3% of the sample belongs to the ten largest clones.

Each collaborating institution followed its own protocols to collect whole blood in K2EDTA tubes. For TCRbeta analysis, collaborators shipped samples as frozen whole blood, isolated PBMCs, or DNA extracted from either of those sample types. On this clone: The clone's antigen remains unknown. The record has no base qualities; no much larger clone is one base away.

From the germline V gene, CDR1 is SGHRS and CDR2 is YFSETQ. V has 0 bases trimmed and J has 2 bases trimmed; junction bases matching no gene number 12. The CDR3, from cysteine to phenylalanine, totals 18 residues. The kept DNA is CDR3 alone, 54 bases in frame from the first base. Input material: peripheral blood. The rearrangement joined TRBV5-1 to TRBJ2-7, with TRBD1 identical over 9 junction bases. The clonotype comes from a man aged 45 to 65 with acute or convalescent COVID-19. CDR3 protein: CASSLGPGTGIEAYEQYF. The base sequence is TGCGCCAGCAGCTTGGGACCCGGGACAGGGATTGAAGCCTACGAGCAGTACTTC.